This T cell receptor beta chain was retrieved from a study of blood T cell repertoires in COVID-19. This CDR3 region has 16 residues. In germline, CDR1 is SGHRS, CDR2 YFSETQ. V shed 4 bases and J 0 bases; nucleotides not matched to a gene: 6. Residents of about two dozen US areas, aged roughly 18 to 90 years, made up the participants. Some clones are missing from TCRdb's copy, which holds only in-frame ones; the method was immunoSEQ multiplex PCR. The top ten clones hold 4.5% to 5.5% of a sample with roughly 200,000 clones, about 88% of them seen once. Sequenced input: PBMCs or T cells enriched from blood (not recorded which). This chain joins TRBV5-1 and TRBJ1-3; the match to TRBD1 covers 8 bases. The receptor was isolated from a woman aged 30 to 39 who had been exposed to COVID-19. The CDR3 DNA follows: TGCGCCAGCAGCGGGGGGACAGGAGACTCTGGAAACACCATATATTTT. Encoded protein: CASSGGTGDSGNTIYF.